A selection of T cell receptor beta chains follows, all from one sample in a study of CD8+CD57+ T cells in acquired aplastic anemia. TCRdb ran MiXCR on the reads and lists one entry per CDR3 protein. The sample includes approximately 260,000 distinct CDR3 sequences, roughly 82% of them seen just once. Sample: sorted CD4+, CD8+, or CD8+CD57+ T cells (not recorded which) from PBMCs. The receptor set was obtained from a human donor with aplastic anemia. Each CDR3 is given with its conserved first and last residue. A D gene is named only where the DNA matches it firmly. Only part of the rows carry a size: once, few, many, or a class if the clone is expanded.

j_call: TRBJ2-3; v_call: TRBV9; d_call: NA; clone_size: NA; cdr3_aa: CASSVEGVSSQPHF; cdr3_nt: TGTGCCAGCAGCGTAGAAGGGGTTTCGTCGCAGCCCCATTTT
j_call: TRBJ2-3; v_call: TRBV5-4; d_call: NA; clone_size: few; cdr3_aa: CASSWGTGPDTQYF; cdr3_nt: TGTGCCAGCAGCTGGGGTACAGGTCCCGATACGCAGTATTTT
j_call: TRBJ2-1; v_call: TRBV19; d_call: NA; clone_size: NA; cdr3_aa: CASSLRYGRDDEQFF; cdr3_nt: TGTGCTAGTAGCTTAAGGTATGGCAGGGACGATGAGCAGTTCTTC
j_call: TRBJ2-6; v_call: TRBV2; d_call: TRBD1; clone_size: NA; cdr3_aa: CASGEGGTDTEYVLTF; cdr3_nt: TGTGCCAGCGGGGAAGGGGGCACCGATACGGAGTATGTCCTGACTTTC
j_call: TRBJ1-1; v_call: TRBV15; d_call: NA; clone_size: few; cdr3_aa: CATSGQLNTEAFF; cdr3_nt: TGTGCCACCAGCGGTCAGTTGAACACTGAAGCTTTCTTT
j_call: TRBJ1-6; v_call: TRBV19; d_call: TRBD1; clone_size: once; cdr3_aa: CASSLDRGYSPLHF; cdr3_nt: TGTGCCAGTAGTCTGGACAGGGGATATTCACCCCTCCACTTC
j_call: TRBJ2-7; v_call: TRBV2; d_call: TRBD2; clone_size: NA; cdr3_aa: CASSAGTSGGAGTYEQYF; cdr3_nt: TGTGCCAGCAGCGCCGGGACTAGCGGGGGGGCCGGGACGTACGAGCAGTACTTC
j_call: TRBJ1-2; v_call: TRBV7-4; d_call: NA; clone_size: NA; cdr3_aa: CASSVDEGAYEQYTF; cdr3_nt: TGTGCCAGCAGCGTAGATGAAGGCGCCTACGAGCAGTACACCTTC
j_call: TRBJ1-1; v_call: TRBV6-5; d_call: TRBD1; clone_size: NA; cdr3_aa: CASSQEGFGQGSTEAFF; cdr3_nt: TGTGCCAGCAGCCAAGAAGGGTTTGGACAGGGGAGCACTGAAGCTTTCTTT
j_call: TRBJ2-3; v_call: TRBV7-9; d_call: NA; clone_size: NA; cdr3_aa: CASSSSDTQYSRPF; cdr3_nt: TGTGCCAGCAGCTCCTCAGATACGCAGTATTCTCGCCCATTT
j_call: TRBJ1-2; v_call: TRBV2; d_call: NA; clone_size: NA; cdr3_aa: CASSERAGNGYTF; cdr3_nt: TGTGCCAGCAGTGAAAGGGCGGGGAACGGCTACACCTTC
j_call: TRBJ1-2; v_call: TRBV7-3; d_call: NA; clone_size: NA; cdr3_aa: CASSRQADAVEHCYTF; cdr3_nt: TGTGCCAGCTCAAGACAGGCCGACGCCGTTGAACACTGCTACACCTTC
j_call: TRBJ2-7; v_call: TRBV7-2; d_call: NA; clone_size: once; cdr3_aa: CASSAKQISYGQYF; cdr3_nt: TGTGCCAGCAGCGCTAAACAAATCTCCTACGGGCAGTACTTC
j_call: TRBJ2-3; v_call: TRBV2; d_call: NA; clone_size: NA; cdr3_aa: CASREGGTDTHHF; cdr3_nt: TGTGCCAGCAGGGAAGGGGGTACAGATACGCACCATTTT
j_call: TRBJ1-2; v_call: TRBV9; d_call: NA; clone_size: NA; cdr3_aa: CASSVEPDTQVFGYTF; cdr3_nt: TGTGCCAGCAGCGTGGAGCCAGATACGCAGGTTTTTGGCTACACCTTC
j_call: TRBJ2-1; v_call: TRBV9; d_call: TRBD1; clone_size: once; cdr3_aa: CASSTGGSRDEQFF; cdr3_nt: TGTGCCAGCAGCACAGGGGGGAGTAGGGATGAGCAGTTCTTC
j_call: TRBJ1-1; v_call: TRBV20-1; d_call: TRBD1; clone_size: NA; cdr3_aa: CSAPNRGSEAFF; cdr3_nt: TGCAGTGCCCCTAACAGGGGTTCTGAAGCTTTCTTT
j_call: TRBJ1-2; v_call: TRBV9; d_call: NA; clone_size: NA; cdr3_aa: CASSVEGTGVPDGYTF; cdr3_nt: TGTGCCAGCAGCGTCGAGGGGACCGGGGTACCCGATGGCTACACCTTC
j_call: TRBJ2-3; v_call: TRBV7-9; d_call: TRBD2; clone_size: once; cdr3_aa: CASSSAAGRGNNEF; cdr3_nt: TGTGCCAGCAGCTCCGCAGCGGGGCGGGGCAACAATGAGTTT
j_call: TRBJ2-1; v_call: TRBV20-1; d_call: NA; clone_size: NA; cdr3_aa: CSATLGDYNEQFF; cdr3_nt: TGCAGTGCTACCCTCGGGGACTACAATGAGCAGTTCTTC
j_call: TRBJ1-5; v_call: TRBV19; d_call: NA; clone_size: few; cdr3_aa: CASSNGVNNQPQHF; cdr3_nt: TGTGCCAGCAGTAACGGCGTAAACAATCAGCCCCAGCATTTT
j_call: TRBJ2-5; v_call: TRBV2; d_call: NA; clone_size: NA; cdr3_aa: CASGSGGGGKTQYF; cdr3_nt: TGTGCCAGCGGGTCAGGGGGGGGCGGCAAGACCCAGTACTTC
j_call: TRBJ2-5; v_call: TRBV15; d_call: NA; clone_size: NA; cdr3_aa: CATSIASDPDTQYF; cdr3_nt: TGTGCCACCAGCATAGCGTCAGATCCAGATACCCAGTACTTC
j_call: TRBJ1-2; v_call: TRBV10-3; d_call: NA; clone_size: few; cdr3_aa: CAISEPQGIWHGYTF; cdr3_nt: TGTGCTATCAGTGAGCCACAGGGTATTTGGCATGGCTACACCTTC
j_call: TRBJ1-1; v_call: TRBV7-9; d_call: NA; clone_size: NA; cdr3_aa: CASSVQRGANTEAFF; cdr3_nt: TGTGCCAGCAGCGTTCAAAGGGGCGCGAACACTGAAGCTTTCTTT
j_call: TRBJ1-4; v_call: TRBV20-1; d_call: TRBD1; clone_size: NA; cdr3_aa: CSASDRDNEDEKLFF; cdr3_nt: TGCAGTGCTAGTGACAGGGACAACGAAGATGAAAAACTGTTTTTT
j_call: TRBJ1-1; v_call: TRBV5-5; d_call: TRBD1; clone_size: NA; cdr3_aa: CAGQGARVNTEAFF; cdr3_nt: TGTGCCGGACAGGGGGCTAGGGTCAACACTGAAGCTTTCTTT
j_call: TRBJ1-6; v_call: TRBV24-1; d_call: NA; clone_size: NA; cdr3_aa: CASSSNTNSPLLF; cdr3_nt: TGTGCCAGCAGCTCAAATACAAATTCGCCCCTCCTCTTT
j_call: TRBJ1-1; v_call: TRBV6-4; d_call: NA; clone_size: NA; cdr3_aa: CASRDTRNTEAFF; cdr3_nt: TGTGCCAGCAGGGATACACGAAACACTGAAGCTTTCTTT
j_call: TRBJ2-7; v_call: TRBV11-3; d_call: NA; clone_size: NA; cdr3_aa: CASSQALRTYEQYF; cdr3_nt: TGTGCCAGCAGCCAAGCCCTACGAACCTACGAGCAGTACTTC
j_call: TRBJ2-3; v_call: TRBV19; d_call: TRBD2; clone_size: NA; cdr3_aa: CASSIASGAYTEQF; cdr3_nt: TGTGCCAGTAGTATAGCTAGCGGTGCCTATACGGAGCAGTTT
j_call: TRBJ1-5; v_call: TRBV5-6; d_call: NA; clone_size: many; cdr3_aa: CASSSTGGQPQHF; cdr3_nt: TGTGCCAGCAGTTCTACGGGAGGTCAGCCCCAGCATTTT
j_call: TRBJ2-1; v_call: TRBV29-1; d_call: TRBD2; clone_size: NA; cdr3_aa: CSGGLESYNEQFF; cdr3_nt: TGCAGCGGGGGACTAGAGTCCTACAATGAGCAGTTCTTC
j_call: TRBJ2-3; v_call: TRBV2; d_call: TRBD1; clone_size: NA; cdr3_aa: CASSSEGTATDTQYF; cdr3_nt: TGTGCCAGCAGCAGCGAGGGGACAGCTACAGATACGCAGTATTTT
j_call: TRBJ2-1; v_call: TRBV7-3; d_call: NA; clone_size: NA; cdr3_aa: CASSEGGVTEQFF; cdr3_nt: TGTGCCAGCAGTGAAGGGGGGGTGACTGAGCAGTTCTTC
j_call: TRBJ1-3; v_call: TRBV5-6; d_call: NA; clone_size: few; cdr3_aa: CASSLGTAGNTIYF; cdr3_nt: TGTGCCAGCAGCTTGGGGACGGCTGGAAACACCATATATTTT
j_call: TRBJ2-1; v_call: TRBV4-3; d_call: NA; clone_size: once; cdr3_aa: CASRPGTQVYNEQFF; cdr3_nt: TGCGCCAGCAGACCCGGGACCCAGGTTTACAATGAGCAGTTCTTC
j_call: TRBJ2-1; v_call: TRBV7-2; d_call: TRBD1; clone_size: NA; cdr3_aa: CASSLTGGSDYEHFF; cdr3_nt: TGTGCCAGTAGCTTGACAGGGGGCTCTGACTATGAGCACTTCTTC
j_call: TRBJ2-7; v_call: TRBV6-1; d_call: NA; clone_size: NA; cdr3_aa: CASSEEGTTYEQYF; cdr3_nt: TGTGCCAGCAGTGAAGAAGGGACGACCTACGAGCAGTACTTC
j_call: TRBJ2-1; v_call: TRBV7-9; d_call: NA; clone_size: NA; cdr3_aa: CASSPRGRDGYTFFF; cdr3_nt: TGTGCCAGCAGCCCCAGGGGACGCGATGGCTACACCTTCTTCTTC
j_call: TRBJ2-3; v_call: TRBV20-1; d_call: NA; clone_size: NA; cdr3_aa: CSARDTGSGTDTQYF; cdr3_nt: TGCAGTGCTAGAGACACAGGGTCAGGTACAGATACGCAGTATTTT
j_call: TRBJ2-3; v_call: TRBV11-2; d_call: NA; clone_size: NA; cdr3_aa: CASSEGGIHEQYF; cdr3_nt: TGTGCCAGCAGCGAGGGGGGGATCCATGAGCAGTATTTT
j_call: TRBJ1-3; v_call: TRBV20-1; d_call: NA; clone_size: NA; cdr3_aa: CSASGTDSGNTIYF; cdr3_nt: TGCAGTGCCTCTGGTACAGACTCTGGAAACACCATATATTTT
j_call: TRBJ2-2; v_call: TRBV9; d_call: NA; clone_size: NA; cdr3_aa: CASSLVPGELVF; cdr3_nt: TGTGCCAGCAGCTTAGTGCCCGGGGAGCTGGTATTT
j_call: TRBJ2-2; v_call: TRBV10-3; d_call: NA; clone_size: few; cdr3_aa: CAISESSGENTGELFF; cdr3_nt: TGTGCCATCAGTGAGTCTTCAGGAGAAAACACCGGGGAGCTGTTTTTT
j_call: TRBJ1-1; v_call: TRBV7-8; d_call: NA; clone_size: NA; cdr3_aa: CASSLAGGGHTEDFF; cdr3_nt: TGTGCCAGCAGCTTAGCGGGAGGAGGGCATACTGAAGATTTCTTT
j_call: TRBJ1-2; v_call: TRBV9; d_call: NA; clone_size: NA; cdr3_aa: CASSVAGGRNQPHTF; cdr3_nt: TGTGCCAGCAGCGTAGCGGGGGGCCGAAATCAGCCCCACACCTTC
j_call: TRBJ2-7; v_call: TRBV29-1; d_call: NA; clone_size: NA; cdr3_aa: CSADPYYEQYF; cdr3_nt: TGCAGCGCAGACCCTTACTATGAGCAGTACTTC
j_call: TRBJ1-2; v_call: TRBV7-2; d_call: NA; clone_size: NA; cdr3_aa: CASSLNSLDYGYTF; cdr3_nt: TGTGCCAGCAGCTTAAACAGCCTGGACTATGGCTACACCTTC
j_call: TRBJ1-1; v_call: TRBV7-2; d_call: TRBD1; clone_size: NA; cdr3_aa: CASSWTGVSRTYNEAFF; cdr3_nt: TGTGCCAGCAGCTGGACAGGTGTTAGTAGGACCTACAATGAAGCTTTCTTT
j_call: TRBJ2-3; v_call: TRBV19; d_call: NA; clone_size: NA; cdr3_aa: CASSAGTGTIDTQYF; cdr3_nt: TGTGCCAGTAGCGCCGGGACTGGAACCATAGATACGCAGTATTTT
j_call: TRBJ2-1; v_call: TRBV11-3; d_call: NA; clone_size: NA; cdr3_aa: CATSVERTADEQFF; cdr3_nt: TGTGCCACCAGTGTAGAAAGGACAGCGGATGAGCAGTTCTTC